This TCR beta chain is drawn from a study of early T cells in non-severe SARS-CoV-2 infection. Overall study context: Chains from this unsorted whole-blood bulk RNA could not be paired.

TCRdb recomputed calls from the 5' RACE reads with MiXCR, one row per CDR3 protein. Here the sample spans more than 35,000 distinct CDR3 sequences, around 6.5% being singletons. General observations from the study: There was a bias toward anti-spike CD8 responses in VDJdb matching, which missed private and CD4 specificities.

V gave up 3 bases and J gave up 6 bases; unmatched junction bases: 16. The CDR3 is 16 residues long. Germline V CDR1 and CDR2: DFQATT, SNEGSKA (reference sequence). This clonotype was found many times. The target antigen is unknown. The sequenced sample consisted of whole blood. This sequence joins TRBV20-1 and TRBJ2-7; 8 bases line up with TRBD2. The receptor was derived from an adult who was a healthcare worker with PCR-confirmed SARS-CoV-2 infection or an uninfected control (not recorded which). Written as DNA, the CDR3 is TGCAGTGCTAGCCTGCCAGAAGGGCTAGCGGGCTCCGAGCAGTACTTC. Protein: CSASLPEGLAGSEQYF.